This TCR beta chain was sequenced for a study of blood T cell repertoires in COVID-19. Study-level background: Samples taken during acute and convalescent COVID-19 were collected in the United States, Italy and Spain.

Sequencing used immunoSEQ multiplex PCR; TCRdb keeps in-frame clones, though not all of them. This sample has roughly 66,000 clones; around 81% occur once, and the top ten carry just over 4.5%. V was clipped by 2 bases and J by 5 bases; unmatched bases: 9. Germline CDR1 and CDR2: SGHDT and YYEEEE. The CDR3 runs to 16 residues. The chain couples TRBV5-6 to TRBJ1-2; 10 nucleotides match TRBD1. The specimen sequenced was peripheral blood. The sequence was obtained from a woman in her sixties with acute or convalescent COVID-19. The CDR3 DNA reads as TGTGCCAGCAGCTTTTGGACAGGGGGGGTCATTTATGGCTACACCTTC. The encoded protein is CASSFWTGGVIYGYTF.